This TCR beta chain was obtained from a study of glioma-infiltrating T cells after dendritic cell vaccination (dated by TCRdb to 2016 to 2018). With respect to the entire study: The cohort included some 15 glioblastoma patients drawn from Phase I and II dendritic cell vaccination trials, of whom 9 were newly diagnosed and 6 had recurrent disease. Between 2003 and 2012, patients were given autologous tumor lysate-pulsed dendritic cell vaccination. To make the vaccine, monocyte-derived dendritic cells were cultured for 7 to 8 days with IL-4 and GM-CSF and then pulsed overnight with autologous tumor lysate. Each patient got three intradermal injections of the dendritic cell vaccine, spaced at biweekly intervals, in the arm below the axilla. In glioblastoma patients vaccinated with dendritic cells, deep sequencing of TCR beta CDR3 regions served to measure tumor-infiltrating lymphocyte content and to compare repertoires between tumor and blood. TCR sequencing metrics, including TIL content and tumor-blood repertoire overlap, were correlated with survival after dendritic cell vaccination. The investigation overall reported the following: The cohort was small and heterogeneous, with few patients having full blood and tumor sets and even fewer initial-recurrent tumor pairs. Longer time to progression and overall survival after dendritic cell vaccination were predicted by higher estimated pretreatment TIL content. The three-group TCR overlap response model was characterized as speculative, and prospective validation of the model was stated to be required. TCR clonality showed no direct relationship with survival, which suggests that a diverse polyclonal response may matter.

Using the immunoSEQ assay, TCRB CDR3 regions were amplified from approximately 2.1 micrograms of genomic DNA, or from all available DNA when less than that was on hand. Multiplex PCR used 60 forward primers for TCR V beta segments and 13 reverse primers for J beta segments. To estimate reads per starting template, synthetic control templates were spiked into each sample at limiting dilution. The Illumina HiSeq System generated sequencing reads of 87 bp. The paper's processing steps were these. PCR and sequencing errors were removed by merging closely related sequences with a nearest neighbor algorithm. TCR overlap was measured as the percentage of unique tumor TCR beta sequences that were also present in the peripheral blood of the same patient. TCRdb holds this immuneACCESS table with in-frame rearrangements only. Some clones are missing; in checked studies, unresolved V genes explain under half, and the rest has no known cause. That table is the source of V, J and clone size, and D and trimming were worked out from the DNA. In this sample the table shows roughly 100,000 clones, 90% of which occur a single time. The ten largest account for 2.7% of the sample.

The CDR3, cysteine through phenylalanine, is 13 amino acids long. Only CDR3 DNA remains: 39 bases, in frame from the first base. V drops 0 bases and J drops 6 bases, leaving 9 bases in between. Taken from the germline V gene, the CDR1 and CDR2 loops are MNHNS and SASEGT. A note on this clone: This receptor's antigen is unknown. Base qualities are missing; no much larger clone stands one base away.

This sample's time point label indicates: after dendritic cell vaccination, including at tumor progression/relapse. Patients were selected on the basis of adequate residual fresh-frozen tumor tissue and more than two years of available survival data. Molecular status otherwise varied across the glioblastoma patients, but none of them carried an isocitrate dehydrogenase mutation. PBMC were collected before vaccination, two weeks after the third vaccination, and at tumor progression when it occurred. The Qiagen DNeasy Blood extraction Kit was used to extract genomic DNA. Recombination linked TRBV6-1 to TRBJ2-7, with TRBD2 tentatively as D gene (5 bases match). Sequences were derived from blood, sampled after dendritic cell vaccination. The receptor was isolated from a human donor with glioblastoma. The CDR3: CASSEALGIEQYF. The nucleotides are TGTGCCAGCAGTGAAGCCCTCGGGATCGAGCAGTACTTC.